The entry that follows covers one T cell receptor (beta chain) sequence. The data were taken from a study of T cell responses to AZD1222 COVID-19 vaccine. Germline trimming cut 0 bases from V and 6 bases from J; bases unmatched to any gene: 5. In germline, CDR1 is SGHNT, CDR2 YYREEE (reference sequence). The CDR3 extends over 16 amino acids. Assay used: immunoSEQ multiplex PCR; TCRdb lists only in-frame clones, some missing. Of roughly 100,000 clones listed, over 90% are singletons. Sequencing was performed on peripheral blood, taken on day 0 of AZD1222 vaccination. This chain connects TRBV5-4 to TRBJ2-7, with 14 nucleotides matching TRBD2. This TCR came from an adult in good health. In nucleotides, the CDR3 is TGTGCCAGCAGCTTGGGGGGACTAGCGGGAGACGTCGAGCAGTACTTC. It codes for CASSLGGLAGDVEQYF. The complete variable domain, with remaining parts taken from reference TRBV5-4 and TRBJ2-7, reads ETGVTQSPTHLIKTRGQQVTLRCSSQSGHNTVSWYQQALGQGPQFIFQYYREEENGRGNFPPRFSGLQFPNYSSELNVNALELDDSALYLCASSLGGLAGDVEQYFGPGTRLTVT.